The 5 T cell receptor beta chains presented below share a single source sample, sequenced in a study of liver allograft versus peripheral blood T cells. Turning to the study itself: Transplanted-liver T cell receptor repertoires were compared with recipients' peripheral blood repertoires.

MiXCR was run by TCRdb on the reads, yielding one entry per CDR3 protein. Of fewer than 900 distinct CDR3 sequences listed, about 16% were seen once; the top ten hold 12%. The receptors were sampled from a human patient who had a liver transplant. A subset of T cells may come from the graft donor.

This clonotype was observed a few times. V is TRBV20-1 and J is TRBJ1-2; tentatively, D is TRBD1 (6 bases). This CDR3 is 12 amino acids long. Germline V lookup: CDR1 DFQATT, CDR2 SNEGSKA (reference sequence). V was clipped by 6 bases and J by 6 bases, with 14 bases between them. CDR3 protein: CSASDRFNGYTF. Here the CDR3 DNA reads TGCAGTGCCAGCGACAGGTTCAATGGCTACACCTTC.

The CDR3 DNA is TGCAGTGCTAGAGCTCTTCGACAGGCTGGCTACACCTTC. Residues: CSARALRQAGYTF. The V gene is TRBV20-1, the J gene TRBJ1-2, with D perhaps TRBD1 (6 bases). CDR1 and CDR2 (germline): DFQATT, SNEGSKA (reference sequence). The CDR3 is made up of 13 amino acids. V shed 1 base and J shed 7 bases, with 13 bases lying between them.

By share, this clonotype counts as medium-sized (0.01 to 0.1%). The rearrangement links TRBV30 to TRBJ1-5; 7 bases line up with TRBD1. The junction had 5 bases not matched to a gene; V was cut back by 7 bases and J by 5 bases. This CDR3 spans 12 amino acids. Germline V gene data show CDR1 as GTSNPN and CDR2 as SVGIG (reference sequence). CDR3 in amino acids: CASSTGYQPQHF. The CDR3 nucleotides are TGTGCCTCTTCGACAGGGTATCAGCCCCAGCATTTT.

This clonotype is labeled medium-sized. The CDR3 bases are TGTGCCAGTAGTAGGGGCGGGTGGGGCTACGAGCAGTACTTC. Its protein product is CASSRGGWGYEQYF. The genes are TRBV19 and TRBJ2-7; D possibly uses TRBD1 or TRBD2 (5 bases each). There are 14 residues in the CDR3. Per the germline V gene, CDR1 is LNHDA and CDR2 is SQIVND (reference sequence). Trimming shortened V by 4 bases and J by 3 bases, and 13 bases separated the two germline ends.

Judged by abundance, this clonotype is medium-sized. The rearrangement links TRBV5-5 to TRBJ1-1; D perhaps matches TRBD1 (5 bases). The V gene's germline CDR1 is SGHKS and CDR2 YYEKEE (reference sequence). This CDR3 has 14 amino acids. Trimming stripped 2 bases from V and 2 bases from J, with 10 bases between. The CDR3 loop reads CASSLWGSNTEAFF. The CDR3 DNA follows: TGTGCCAGCAGCTTATGGGGGAGTAACACTGAAGCTTTCTTT.